This T cell receptor beta chain comes out of a study of T-cell reconstitution after alpha-beta-depleted transplantation in children. Study conclusions and caveats: Once a year had passed after transplant, T-cell counts and diversity came mostly from newly produced T cells.

This clonotype was recorded only once. Antigen specificity is unknown. CDR1 and CDR2 from the germline V gene are DFQATT and SNEGSKA (reference sequence). The CDR3 has 14 amino acids. Trimming took 4 bases from V and 8 from J; bases not matched to a gene: 8. Unique molecular identifiers featured in how the TCRbeta library was prepared. TCRdb processed the PCR reads anew with MiXCR; each CDR3 protein has one entry. The table records hundreds of thousands of distinct CDR3 sequences, around 23% of them present only once. The TCR comes from a boy younger than two who had a stem cell transplant for acute myeloid leukemia, so the T cells may come from the graft donor. This sample comprised PBMCs, mostly from graft donor cells, obtained 360 days after TCRalphabeta/CD19-depleted stem cell transplant. The chain has TRBV20-1 and TRBJ1-4, with 9 bases lining up with TRBD1. The CDR3 here is CSAKRQGEWEKLFF. The CDR3 DNA follows: TGCAGTGCTAAAAGACAGGGGGAATGGGAAAAACTGTTTTTT.